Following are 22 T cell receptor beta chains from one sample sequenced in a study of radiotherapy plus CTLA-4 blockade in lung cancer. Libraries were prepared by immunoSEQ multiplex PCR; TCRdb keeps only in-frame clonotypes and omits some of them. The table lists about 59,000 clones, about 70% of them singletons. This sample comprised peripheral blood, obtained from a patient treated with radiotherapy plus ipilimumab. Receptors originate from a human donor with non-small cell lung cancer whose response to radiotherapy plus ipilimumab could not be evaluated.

The chain's CDR3 is CASSYVLAGTDEQFF. The CDR3 nucleotides are TGTGCCAGCAGTTACGTACTAGCGGGAACTGATGAGCAGTTCTTC. The chain is built from TRBV6-6 and TRBJ2-1; 10 bases map to TRBD2. Trimming at V came to 2 bases and at J to 8 bases, leaving 6 bases not matched to a gene. CDR1 is MNHNY, CDR2 SVGAGI, per germline (reference sequence). The CDR3 loop spans 15 amino acids.

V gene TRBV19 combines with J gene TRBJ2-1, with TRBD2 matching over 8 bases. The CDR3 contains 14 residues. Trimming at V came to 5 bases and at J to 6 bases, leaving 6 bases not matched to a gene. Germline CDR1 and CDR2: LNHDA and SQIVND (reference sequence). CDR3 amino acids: CASSVSGSTNEQFF. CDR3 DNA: TGTGCCAGTAGTGTCAGCGGGAGTACCAATGAGCAGTTCTTC. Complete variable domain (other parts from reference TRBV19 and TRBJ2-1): DGGITQSPKYLFRKEGQNVTLSCEQNLNHDAMYWYRQDPGQGLRLIYYSQIVNDFQKGDIAEGYSVSREKKESFPLTVTSAQKNPTAFYLCASSVSGSTNEQFFGPGTRLTVL.

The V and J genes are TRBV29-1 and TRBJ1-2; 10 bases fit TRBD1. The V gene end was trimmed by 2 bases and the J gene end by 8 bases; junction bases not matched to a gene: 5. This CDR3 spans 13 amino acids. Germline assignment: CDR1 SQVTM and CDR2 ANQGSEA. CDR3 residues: CSVEPGQGRGYTF. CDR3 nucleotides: TGCAGCGTTGAACCGGGACAGGGGAGAGGCTACACCTTC. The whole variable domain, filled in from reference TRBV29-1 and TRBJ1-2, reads SAVISQKPSRDICQRGTSLTIQCQVDSQVTMMFWYRQQPGQSLTLIATANQGSEATYESGFVIDKFPISRPNLTFSTLTVSNMSPEDSSIYLCSVEPGQGRGYTFGSGTRLTVV.

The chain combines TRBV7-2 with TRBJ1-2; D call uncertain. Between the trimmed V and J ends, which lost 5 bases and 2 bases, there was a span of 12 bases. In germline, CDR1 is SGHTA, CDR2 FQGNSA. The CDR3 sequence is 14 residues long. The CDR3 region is CASSLNAENYGYTF. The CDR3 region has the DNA TGTGCCAGCAGCCTAAACGCGGAGAACTATGGCTACACCTTC.

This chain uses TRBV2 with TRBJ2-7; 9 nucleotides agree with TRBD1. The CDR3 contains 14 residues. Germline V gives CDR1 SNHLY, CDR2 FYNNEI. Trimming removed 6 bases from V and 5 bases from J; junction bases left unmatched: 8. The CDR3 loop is CASSQDRGVHEQYF. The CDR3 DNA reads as TGTGCCAGCAGCCAGGACAGGGGTGTCCACGAGCAGTACTTC. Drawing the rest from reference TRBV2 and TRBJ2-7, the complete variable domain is EPEVTQTPSHQVTQMGQEVILRCVPISNHLYFYWYRQILGQKVEFLVSFYNNEISEKSEIFDDQFSVERPDGSNFTLKIRSTKLEDSAMYFCASSQDRGVHEQYFGPGTRLTVT.

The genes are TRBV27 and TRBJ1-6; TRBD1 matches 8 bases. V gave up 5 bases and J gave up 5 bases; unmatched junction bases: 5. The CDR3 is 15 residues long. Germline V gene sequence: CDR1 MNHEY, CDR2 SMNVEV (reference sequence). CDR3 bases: TGTGCCAGCAGTCCCGGGGACAGGAATAATTCACCCCTCCACTTT. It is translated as CASSPGDRNNSPLHF.

The CDR3 region is CASRKPGQINYGYTF. The CDR3 DNA reads as TGTGCCAGCAGAAAACCGGGACAGATTAACTATGGCTACACCTTC. This chain uses TRBV11-2 with TRBJ1-2, with 7 bases that match TRBD1. The germline V gene has CDR1 SGHAT and CDR2 FQNNGV. Germline trimming cut 6 bases from V and 1 base from J; bases unmatched to any gene: 8. This CDR3 comprises 15 residues. The full variable domain, its missing parts supplied by reference TRBV11-2 and TRBJ1-2, is EAGVAQSPRYKIIEKRQSVAFWCNPISGHATLYWYQQILGQGPKLLIQFQNNGVVDDSQLPKDRFSAERLKGVDSTLKIQPAKLEDSAVYLCASRKPGQINYGYTFGSGTRLTVV.

The CDR3 region has the DNA TGTGCCAGCAGTGAATTCGGGACACCTAGCAATCAGCCCCAGCATTTT. Protein product: CASSEFGTPSNQPQHF. The chain recombines TRBV27 with TRBJ1-5, with D maybe TRBD1 (6 bases). The CDR3 sequence is 16 residues long. V shed 5 bases and J shed 0 bases, with 14 bases lying between them. The germline CDR1 and CDR2 sequences are MNHEY and SMNVEV (reference sequence).

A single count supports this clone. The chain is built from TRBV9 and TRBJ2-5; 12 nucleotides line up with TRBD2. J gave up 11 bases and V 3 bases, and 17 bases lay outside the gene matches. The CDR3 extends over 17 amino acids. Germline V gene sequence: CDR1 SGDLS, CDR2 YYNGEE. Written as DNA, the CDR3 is TGTGCCAGCAGCGCCGATTCTAGACTAGCGGGAGAGCTTGAGCAGTACTTC. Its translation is CASSADSRLAGELEQYF.

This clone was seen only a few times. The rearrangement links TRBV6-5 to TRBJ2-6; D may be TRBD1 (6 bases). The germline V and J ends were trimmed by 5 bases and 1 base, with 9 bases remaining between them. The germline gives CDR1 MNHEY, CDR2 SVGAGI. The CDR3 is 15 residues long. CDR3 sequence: CASSIQGSGANVLTF. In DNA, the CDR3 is TGTGCCAGCAGTATACAGGGATCTGGGGCCAACGTCCTGACTTTC.

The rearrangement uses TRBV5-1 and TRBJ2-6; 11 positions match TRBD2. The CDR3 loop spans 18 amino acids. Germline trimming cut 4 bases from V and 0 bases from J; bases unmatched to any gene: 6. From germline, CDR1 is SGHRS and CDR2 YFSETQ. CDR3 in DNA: TGCGCCAGCAGCAAGGGACTAGCGGCTTTCTCTGGGGCCAACGTCCTGACTTTC. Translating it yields CASSKGLAAFSGANVLTF.

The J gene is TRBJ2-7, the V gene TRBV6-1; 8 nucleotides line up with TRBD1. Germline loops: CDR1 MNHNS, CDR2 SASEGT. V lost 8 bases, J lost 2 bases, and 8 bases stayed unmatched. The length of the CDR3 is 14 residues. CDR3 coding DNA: TGTGCCAGCGCCGCCAACAGGGGGACCTACGAGCAGTACTTC. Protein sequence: CASAANRGTYEQYF.

The CDR3 DNA sequence: TGTGCCACTCAGGGGGGCAGCCTTAATGAAAAACTGTTTTTT. It codes for CATQGGSLNEKLFF. The rearrangement uses TRBV15 and TRBJ1-4; 7 positions agree with TRBD1. There are 14 residues in the CDR3. Per germline, CDR1 LNHNV and CDR2 YYDKDF (reference sequence). J lost 4 bases, V lost 9 bases, and 8 bases had no gene match.

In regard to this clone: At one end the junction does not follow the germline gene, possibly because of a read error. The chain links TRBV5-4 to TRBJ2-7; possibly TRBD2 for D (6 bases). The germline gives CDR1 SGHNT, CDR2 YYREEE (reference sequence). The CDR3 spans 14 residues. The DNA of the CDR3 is TGCGCCAGCAGCCAAGGGGACTCGATAGGCGAGCAGTACTTC. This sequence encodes CASSQGDSIGEQYF.

In DNA, the CDR3 is TGTGCCAGCAGCGTAGAAACAGGATTTTATCGCTACACCTTC. It yields the protein CASSVETGFYRYTF. The chain combines TRBV9 with TRBJ1-2; D is perhaps TRBD1 (5 bases). The CDR3 covers 14 residues. V lost 0 bases and J lost 9, with 15 bases in between. Germline CDR1 is SGDLS and CDR2 is YYNGEE.

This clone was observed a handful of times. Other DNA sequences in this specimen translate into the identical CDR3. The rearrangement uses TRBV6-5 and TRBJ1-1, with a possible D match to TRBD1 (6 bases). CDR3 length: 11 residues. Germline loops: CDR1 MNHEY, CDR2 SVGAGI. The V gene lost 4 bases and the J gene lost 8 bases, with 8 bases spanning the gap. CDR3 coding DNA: TGTGCCAGCAGTTTCGACAGGGAAGCTTTCTTT. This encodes CASSFDREAFF.

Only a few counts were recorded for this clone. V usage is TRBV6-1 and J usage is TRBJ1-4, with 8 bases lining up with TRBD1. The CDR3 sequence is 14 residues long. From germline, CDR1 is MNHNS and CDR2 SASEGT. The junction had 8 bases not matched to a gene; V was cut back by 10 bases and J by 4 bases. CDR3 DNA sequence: TGTGCCACCAGCATGGGACAGGATAATGAAAAACTGTTTTTT. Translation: CATSMGQDNEKLFF.

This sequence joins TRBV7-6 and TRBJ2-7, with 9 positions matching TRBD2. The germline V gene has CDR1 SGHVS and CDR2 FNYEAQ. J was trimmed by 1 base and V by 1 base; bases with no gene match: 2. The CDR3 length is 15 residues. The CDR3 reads CASSLGAGGSYEQYF. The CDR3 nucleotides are TGTGCCAGCAGCTTAGGAGCGGGGGGATCCTACGAGCAGTACTTC.

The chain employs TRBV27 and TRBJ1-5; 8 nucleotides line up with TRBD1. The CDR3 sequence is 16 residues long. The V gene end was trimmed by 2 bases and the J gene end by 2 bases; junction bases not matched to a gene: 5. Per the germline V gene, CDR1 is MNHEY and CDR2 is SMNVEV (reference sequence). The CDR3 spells CASSLQGARGNQPQHF. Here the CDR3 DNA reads TGTGCCAGCAGTTTACAGGGGGCGCGGGGCAATCAGCCCCAGCATTTT.

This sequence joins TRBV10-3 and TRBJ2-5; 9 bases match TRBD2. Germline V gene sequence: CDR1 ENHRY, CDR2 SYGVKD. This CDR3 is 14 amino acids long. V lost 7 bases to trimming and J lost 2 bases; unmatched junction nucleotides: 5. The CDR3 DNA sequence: TGTGCCATCAAACCGGGACTAGCACAAGAGACCCAGTACTTC. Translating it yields CAIKPGLAQETQYF.

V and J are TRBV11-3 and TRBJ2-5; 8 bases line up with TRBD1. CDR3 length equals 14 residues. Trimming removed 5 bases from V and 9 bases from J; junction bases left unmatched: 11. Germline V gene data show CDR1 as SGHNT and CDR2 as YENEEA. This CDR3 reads CASSPRTGIGAQYF. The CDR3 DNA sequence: TGTGCCAGCAGCCCGCGGACAGGGATCGGGGCCCAGTACTTC.

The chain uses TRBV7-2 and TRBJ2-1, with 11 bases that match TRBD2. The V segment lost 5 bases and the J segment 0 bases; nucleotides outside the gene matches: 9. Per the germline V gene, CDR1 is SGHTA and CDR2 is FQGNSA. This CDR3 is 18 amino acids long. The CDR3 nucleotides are TGTGCCAGCAGCCGGGCGGGTAGCGGGAGGGGCTCCTACAATGAGCAGTTCTTC. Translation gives CASSRAGSGRGSYNEQFF.